This passage covers 11 T cell receptor beta chains from one sample sequenced in a study of Graves' ophthalmopathy and Graves' hyperthyroidism. The study amplified TCR beta CDR3 regions using RNA transcripts. RT-PCR with HTBI primers came first, then second-round multiplex PCR. TCRdb processed the multiplex PCR reads anew with MiXCR; each CDR3 protein has one entry. The table shows fewer than 250,000 distinct CDR3 sequences, with approximately 29% occurring only once. Sample: peripheral blood. The receptors shown here come from a man aged 45 to 65 with Graves' ophthalmopathy.

The rearrangement uses TRBV15 and TRBJ1-6, with TRBD1 matching over 7 bases. The J segment lost 7 bases and the V segment lost 3 bases, leaving 6 bases of the junction unmatched. The CDR3 sequence is 15 residues long. Looked up from germline, CDR1 is LNHNV and CDR2 is YYDKDF (reference sequence). This CDR3 is CATSSEQGRNSPLHF. DNA of the CDR3: TGTGCCACCAGCAGTGAACAGGGGAGGAATTCACCCCTCCACTTT. The variable domain in full, with the rest retrieved from reference TRBV15 and TRBJ1-6, is DAMVIQNPRYQVTQFGKPVTLSCSQTLNHNVMYWYQQKSSQAPKLLFHYYDKDFNNEADTPDNFQSRRPNTSFCFLDIRSPGLGDTAMYLCATSSEQGRNSPLHFGNGTRLTVT.

The J gene is TRBJ2-7, the V gene TRBV28; D not certain. Germline CDR1 and CDR2: MDHEN and SYDVKM. CDR3 length equals 16 residues. Between the trimmed V and J ends, which lost 2 bases and 3 bases, there was a span of 17 bases. The CDR3 sequence: CASSLTSSPSIYEQYF. The CDR3 DNA reads TGTGCCAGCAGTTTAACCTCATCCCCTAGTATCTACGAGCAGTACTTC.

The sample holds many counts of this clonotype. The chain recombines TRBV4-1 with TRBJ2-7, with a weak D call TRBD1 (5 bases). Trimming stripped 0 bases from V and 2 bases from J, with 8 bases between. This CDR3 comprises 14 residues. Germline V gives CDR1 MGHRA, CDR2 YSYEKL. Here the CDR3 DNA reads TGCGCCAGCAGCCAAGAAGCCAGGGCCTACGAGCAGTACTTC. Amino acids: CASSQEARAYEQYF.

Ten or more counts support this clonotype. A single base separates this from a much larger clone, so it may be a read error. This CDR3 is missing its conserved last phenylalanine or tryptophan, likely due to a read error. The chain joins TRBV6-2 or TRBV6-3 to TRBJ2-7; tentatively, D is TRBD2 (6 bases). Trimming took off 2 bases at V and 3 bases at J, with 11 bases between the two ends. The CDR3 totals 14 residues. Germline assignment: CDR1 MNHEY and CDR2 SVGEGT. Here the CDR3 reads CASSYRNGGYEQYL. DNA of the CDR3: TGTGCCAGCAGTTACAGGAACGGGGGCTACGAGCAGTACCTC.

J is TRBJ2-5 and V is TRBV7-9; TRBD2 aligns across 9 bases. The V gene end was trimmed by 5 bases and the J gene end by 2 bases; junction bases not matched to a gene: 3. Germline V gene lookup returns CDR1 SEHNR and CDR2 FQNEAQ (reference sequence). There are 14 residues in the CDR3. CDR3 region: CASSPTSGQETQYF. The CDR3 bases are TGTGCCAGCAGCCCTACTAGCGGGCAAGAGACCCAGTACTTC. Looking up the rest from reference TRBV7-9 and TRBJ2-5 gives the full variable domain: DTGVSQNPRHKITKRGQNVTFRCDPISEHNRLYWYRQTLGQGPEFLTYFQNEAQLEKSRLLSDRFSAERPKGSFSTLEIQRTEQGDSAMYLCASSPTSGQETQYFGPGTRLLVL.

The J gene is TRBJ1-6, the V gene TRBV28; no definite D call. V was clipped by 6 bases and J by 10 bases, with 19 bases between them. The germline V gene encodes CDR1 MDHEN and CDR2 SYDVKM. The CDR3 is made up of 15 amino acids. The CDR3 sequence: CASRPTSNTGSPLHF. As DNA, the CDR3 is TGTGCCAGCAGACCCACCTCAAATACGGGCTCACCCCTCCACTTT.

The V and J genes are TRBV6-1 and TRBJ2-7; D is ambiguous. The CDR3 spans 13 residues. From germline, CDR1 is MNHNS and CDR2 SASEGT. V lost 4 bases, J lost 2 bases, and 9 bases lay in between. Here the CDR3 DNA reads TGTGCCAGCAGTGCCGCACCTACCTACGAGCAGTACTTC. Translated: CASSAAPTYEQYF.

This clonotype was counted at least ten times. This chain connects TRBV28 to TRBJ2-5, with 7 positions matching TRBD1. Germline values: CDR1 MDHEN, CDR2 SYDVKM. After removal of 5 bases from V and 1 base from J, the junction contained 10 bases not matched to a gene. The CDR3 sequence is 16 residues long. The CDR3 region has the DNA TGTGCCAGCAGTCCAGAGAAAAGGGGGCTCCAAGAGACCCAGTACTTC. Translating gives CASSPEKRGLQETQYF.

This clonotype was picked up a small number of times. The gene calls are TRBV27 and TRBJ2-7; 7 bases are shared with TRBD1. Germline-derived CDR1 and CDR2 are MNHEY and SMNVEV (reference sequence). J was trimmed by 1 base and V by 7 bases; bases with no gene match: 7. The CDR3 totals 14 residues. CDR3 sequence reads: CASTRTGTSYEQYF. CDR3 nucleotide sequence: TGTGCCAGCACTCGGACAGGTACTTCCTACGAGCAGTACTTC.

This clonotype appeared many times. The rearrangement uses TRBV12-5 and TRBJ2-4; 7 bases match TRBD2. The CDR3 is 17 residues long. Germline CDR1 and CDR2: LGHNT and FRNRAP. The trim removed 6 bases at V and 0 bases at J, leaving 11 bases unmatched. The CDR3 loop reads CASGPPGGFLAKNIQYF. In DNA form, the CDR3 reads TGTGCTAGTGGCCCTCCGGGAGGCTTCCTAGCCAAAAACATTCAGTACTTC.

This clonotype came up many times. The CDR3 DNA sequence: TGTGCCTGGTCGACAGGAAACTATGGCTACACCTTC. Translating gives CAWSTGNYGYTF. V and J are TRBV30 and TRBJ1-2; D may be TRBD1 (6 bases). V was shortened by 5 bases and J by 2 bases, with 9 bases between the two germline ends. Germline V gene sequence: CDR1 GTSNPN, CDR2 SVGIG (reference sequence). The CDR3 consists of 12 residues.